The clone carrying this T cell receptor beta chain was detected only a few times. The antigen is not known. Germline trimming cut 4 bases from V and 7 bases from J; bases unmatched to any gene: 6. This CDR3 comprises 14 residues. Germline CDR1 and CDR2: SGHAT and FQNNGV. This sample was taken from a study of early T cells in non-severe SARS-CoV-2 infection. Across the whole study: Sequencing of bulk RNA from unsorted whole blood was done, without chain pairing.

Unique molecular identifier tags were affixed to discrete cDNA molecules. TCRdb ran MiXCR on the 5' RACE reads and lists one entry per CDR3 protein. The sample yields some 50,000 distinct CDR3 sequences, more than 9% seen once. Broader study findings: Matching results from VDJdb favored anti-spike CD8 responses, leaving private and CD4 specificities undetected.

The J gene is TRBJ1-4, the V gene TRBV11-2; the match to TRBD1 covers 7 bases. Sequencing used whole blood. This receptor was identified in an adult who was a healthcare worker with PCR-confirmed SARS-CoV-2 infection or an uninfected control (not recorded which). CDR3 DNA sequence: TGTGCCAGCAGCTACAGGGCAGGGGGTGAAAAACTGTTTTTT. It translates to CASSYRAGGEKLFF.